This T cell receptor beta chain was sequenced in a study of cytomegalovirus exposure and HLA in healthy donors. General study results and limits: Looking again later, the authors saw that most CMV-associated TCR beta chains seemed HLA-restricted.

Germline trimming cut 3 bases from V and 3 bases from J; bases unmatched to any gene: 0. The CDR3 length is 14 residues. Per the germline V gene, CDR1 is SGHVS and CDR2 is FNYEAQ. Regarding this clone: Its antigen is currently unknown. Additional DNA sequences in this sample encode the identical CDR3.

Both 60 Vbeta primers and 13 Jbeta primers went into the PCR. In the original processing: Per a later analysis, the number of unique TCR beta chains was around 80 million, of which around 9.9 million were shared. Here immunoSEQ multiplex PCR was the method, and the copy in TCRdb shows in-frame clones only, minus some. From that table come the V and J calls and clone size; the DNA was used to work out D and trimming. This table has about 120,000 clones, about 11% appearing once. The source of this sequence is a young woman in good health and CMV-seropositive. The gene calls are TRBV7-6 and TRBJ2-1; 9 nucleotides agree with TRBD2. Material: PBMCs. Here the CDR3 DNA reads TGTGCCAGCAGCTTTAGCGGGGGCTACAATGAGCAGTTCTTC. This codes for CASSFSGGYNEQFF.